This T cell receptor (beta chain) was sequenced for a study of T cells expressing NK-cell markers (dated by TCRdb to the early 2020s). In terms of the full investigation: Fewer than ten donors provided sorted CD3+CD56+NKG2C+, CD3+CD56+NKG2C- and CD3+CD56-NKG2C+ T-cell subsets, whose TCR beta-chain repertoires were profiled. Randomly selected healthy volunteers, three men and five women, were used as the eight sequenced donors. Among the eight sequenced donors, only one was HCMV-seronegative, while the other seven were HCMV-seropositive. Illumina HiSeq 2000/2500, MiSeq or NextSeq was used to sequence libraries as 2 x 150 bp reads.

CDR1 SGHTA and CDR2 FQGNSA were looked up in the germline V gene. Taken from cysteine to phenylalanine, the CDR3 has 16 residues. There is no recorded DNA. The study at large found these results: Those dominant clonotypes were again the most abundant among CD3+CD56-NKG2C+ cells in several donors, at roughly 25-60.1%. In more than five donors, the dominant CD3+CD56+NKG2C+ clonotypes were found to rank among the top 10 CD8+ clonotypes and to make up about 1.0-8% of CD8+ T cells. Whether the expanded NKG2C-expressing T cell clones were specific for HCMV antigens was left unclear.

About this clonotype: The antigen this receptor binds is unknown.

TCRdb records Illumina HiSeq 2000 as the sequencer. TCR beta cDNA libraries were made by 5'RACE template switching that added a universal primer site and unique molecular identifiers. cDNA synthesis was primed from the TCR beta constant segment and was followed by two successive PCR amplification steps. The paper's data handling went like this. MIGEC was used to demultiplex reads and group reads by UMI, and MiTCR was used to assemble and quantify clonotypes. To exclude erroneous sequences, only TCR cDNA sequences supported by at least two reads were retained. The tcR package was used for downstream repertoire analysis, and clonotypes were matched across fractions by CDR3 nucleotide sequence plus V segment. VDJmatch was used to annotate antigen specificity against VDJdb, with one amino acid substitution allowed in CDR3. After the reads were reprocessed by TCRdb, one entry was made per CDR3 protein sequence, with no DNA. Clone size and V and J calls follow TCRdb, not the original study. This specimen's table enumerates about 440,000 distinct CDR3 sequences. Of the sample, 7.3% is held by the ten largest clones.

A commercial ELISA kit detecting HCMV-specific IgG in serum was used to determine HCMV serostatus. Peripheral blood mononuclear cells were isolated from blood by Ficoll density gradient centrifugation. This receptor was obtained from a woman aged 18 to 75 in good health. Material for sequencing was blood T cells: a sorted CD56 or NKG2C T cell subset, CD4+ or CD8+ T cells, or bulk PBMC T cells (not recorded which). The receptor chain draws on TRBV7-2 and TRBJ2-5; TCRdb reports TRBD2, a call that lacks DNA to check it against. The CDR3 region has the sequence CASSLEAALYQETQYF.